This TCR beta chain was profiled in a study of identical twins. Whole-study results and caveats: Beta out-of-frame sequences displayed a weaker excess of sharing between twins.

V was shortened by 0 bases and J by 10 bases, with 13 bases between the two germline ends. Germline V gives CDR1 SGDLS, CDR2 YYNGEE. This CDR3 spans 13 amino acids. From the 5' RACE reads, TCRdb called clonotypes with MiXCR, one entry per CDR3 protein. The sample holds around 280,000 distinct CDR3 sequences; approximately 8% are singletons and the top ten take over 2%. In the case of this clonotype: As yet, its antigen is unknown.

The same data also contributed to another study, on yellow fever vaccine responses in identical twins.

The sample consisted of memory (CD45RO+) T cells sorted from blood. J is TRBJ1-1 and V is TRBV9; D is unresolved. This TCR was recovered from a woman between 18 and 30 years old in good health. The chain's CDR3 is CASSVDVSTIAFF. The DNA for the CDR3 is TGTGCCAGCAGCGTAGATGTCTCGACAATAGCTTTCTTT. Full variable domain (missing parts from reference TRBV9 and TRBJ1-1): DSGVTQTPKHLITATGQRVTLRCSPRSGDLSVYWYQQSLDQGLQFLIQYYNGEERAKGNILERFSAQQFPDLHSELNLSSLELGDSALYFCASSVDVSTIAFFGQGTRLTVV.